This TCR beta chain comes out of a study of cytomegalovirus exposure and HLA in healthy donors. V lost 5 bases to trimming and J lost 4 bases, with 9 bases between them. The CDR3 runs 14 residues. Per germline, CDR1 MNHEY and CDR2 SVGAGI. The PCR employed 60 Vbeta primers together with 13 Jbeta primers. Data came from immunoSEQ multiplex PCR; TCRdb stores just in-frame clones and leaves some out. This table holds about 210,000 clones, roughly 85% found once. This clonotype was obtained from a girl aged 2 to 10 in good health and CMV-seronegative. Sequencing was performed on PBMCs. This chain links TRBV6-5 with TRBJ2-6, with D possibly being TRBD2 (5 bases). DNA for the CDR3: TGTGCCAGCAGTCTGGAGGCAGGGGCCAACGTCCTGACTTTC. Translating gives CASSLEAGANVLTF.